This is a list of T cell receptor beta chains from one sample in a study of blood T cell repertoires in COVID-19. TCRdb's table, derived via immunoSEQ multiplex PCR, lists solely in-frame clones and lacks some. The table has about 120,000 clones, 65% to 85% seen once. The sequenced sample consisted of PBMCs or T cells enriched from blood (not recorded which). The receptors derive from a woman aged 25 to 39 who had recovered from COVID-19. Both conserved end residues are part of each CDR3. D genes are given only for firm matches. Not every row has a clone size; where given, it reads once, few, many or a size class.

j_gene	v_gene	abundance	d_gene	CDR3aa	CDR3nt
TRBJ1-4	TRBV27	.	.	CASSSLLGRKVIDEKLFF	TGTGCCAGCAGTTCACTATTAGGTCGAAAGGTGATTGATGAAAAACTGTTTTTT
TRBJ2-1	TRBV29-1	.	.	CSADSVPEQFF	TGCAGCGCTGATTCCGTCCCTGAGCAGTTCTTC
TRBJ2-3	TRBV7-6	.	.	CASSPVPGASTDTQYF	TGTGCCAGCAGCCCCGTCCCAGGTGCTAGCACAGATACGCAGTATTTT
TRBJ2-5	TRBV5-1	.	.	CASSLAIGGAQETQYF	TGCGCCAGCAGCTTGGCCATAGGGGGGGCTCAAGAGACCCAGTACTTC
TRBJ2-7	TRBV29-1	.	TRBD2	CSVVRLRTGTIAYEQYF	TGCAGCGTTGTACGCTTGCGGACCGGGACTATCGCCTACGAGCAGTACTTC
TRBJ2-5	TRBV30	.	TRBD1	CAWSVQGGPGGFGTQYF	TGTGCCTGGAGTGTACAAGGGGGGCCAGGGGGCTTCGGGACCCAGTACTTC
TRBJ1-6	TRBV18	.	.	CASSPPRGGNSPLHF	TGTGCCAGCTCACCACCCCGCGGCGGGAATTCACCCCTCCACTTT
TRBJ2-7	TRBV7-8	.	.	CASSLYTRSYEQYF	TGTGCCAGCAGCCTTTACACCCGCTCCTACGAGCAGTACTTC
TRBJ2-1	TRBV15	.	.	CATSRDVREANEQFF	TGTGCCACCAGCAGAGATGTGAGGGAGGCTAATGAGCAGTTCTTC
TRBJ1-2	TRBV7-9	.	.	CASSLSGRNYYGYTF	TGTGCCAGCAGCTTATCGGGTCGGAACTACTATGGCTACACCTTC
TRBJ2-5	TRBV30	once	TRBD2	CAWTPSGRGTETQYF	TGTGCCTGGACTCCCAGCGGGAGGGGTACGGAGACCCAGTACTTC
TRBJ1-1	TRBV5-6	.	.	CASSLWGGGNTEAFF	TGTGCCAGCAGCCTATGGGGCGGGGGGAACACTGAAGCTTTCTTT
TRBJ2-7	TRBV4-3	.	.	CASSQEGGAAGEVYEQYF	TGCGCCAGCAGCCAAGAGGGGGGGGCGGCAGGGGAAGTGTACGAGCAGTACTTC
TRBJ1-5	TRBV5-8	.	TRBD1	CASSRAGTGDPYSNQPQHF	TGTGCCAGCAGCCGCGCTGGGACAGGCGATCCTTATAGCAATCAGCCCCAGCATTTT
TRBJ1-1	TRBV10-3	.	.	CAISESTWQVNTEAFF	TGTGCCATCAGTGAGTCGACCTGGCAGGTGAACACTGAAGCTTTCTTT
TRBJ1-1	TRBV6-2/TRBV6-3	few	.	CASSYSGGGTEAFF	TGTGCCAGCAGTTACTCAGGGGGTGGCACTGAAGCTTTCTTT
TRBJ2-3	TRBV28	.	TRBD1	CASSLGDRGGVGDTQYF	TGTGCCAGCAGTTTAGGGGACAGGGGAGGGGTAGGAGATACGCAGTATTTT
TRBJ2-2	TRBV11-3	few	.	CASSSRGGNTGELFF	TGTGCCAGCAGCTCGAGAGGCGGGAACACCGGGGAGCTGTTTTTT
TRBJ2-7	TRBV5-5	.	.	CASSFRGNPSYEQYF	TGTGCCAGCAGCTTTCGCGGGAACCCTTCCTACGAGCAGTACTTC
TRBJ2-5	TRBV7-2	.	.	CASSLAGDGETQYF	TGTGCCAGCAGCTTAGCGGGAGATGGAGAGACCCAGTACTTC
TRBJ2-7	TRBV7-2	.	TRBD2	CASSREVITSGREQYF	TGTGCCAGCAGTCGAGAGGTCATCACTAGCGGGAGAGAGCAGTACTTC
TRBJ2-1	TRBV5-1	.	TRBD1	CASSVTPGQGAPEQFF	TGCGCCAGCAGCGTCACACCGGGACAGGGGGCGCCTGAGCAGTTCTTC